This TCR beta chain originates from a study of blood T cell repertoires in COVID-19. TCRdb's table, derived via immunoSEQ multiplex PCR, lists solely in-frame clones and lacks some. The repertoire holds around 190,000 clones, with roughly 82% as singletons. This CDR3 is 15 amino acids long. The germline CDR1 and CDR2 sequences are SGDLS and YYNGEE. Trimming pared 3 bases from V and 0 bases from J, leaving 10 bases between. Sequenced material: peripheral blood. The TCR originated in a woman aged 55-69 years with COVID-19, enrolled during active disease. The rearrangement joins TRBV9 to TRBJ2-1, with no clear D. CDR3 loop: CASSAESSSYNEQFF. In nucleotides, the CDR3 is TGTGCCAGCAGCGCTGAGTCGAGCTCCTACAATGAGCAGTTCTTC.